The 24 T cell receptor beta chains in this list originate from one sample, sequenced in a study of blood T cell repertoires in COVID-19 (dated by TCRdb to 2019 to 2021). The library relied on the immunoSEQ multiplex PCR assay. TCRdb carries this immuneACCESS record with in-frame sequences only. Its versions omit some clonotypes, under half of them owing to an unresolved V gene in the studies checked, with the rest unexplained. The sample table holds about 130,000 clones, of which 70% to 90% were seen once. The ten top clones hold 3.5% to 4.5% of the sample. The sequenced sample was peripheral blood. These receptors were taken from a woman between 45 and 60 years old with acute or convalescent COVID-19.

The chain's CDR3 is CASSGQGVGYTF. CDR3 DNA sequence: TGTGCCAGCAGCGGACAGGGAGTTGGCTACACCTTC. The V gene is TRBV12-3 or TRBV12-4, the J gene TRBJ1-2; TRBD1 matches at 8 bases. The trim removed 6 bases at V and 7 bases at J, leaving 4 bases unmatched. The CDR3 sequence is 12 residues long.

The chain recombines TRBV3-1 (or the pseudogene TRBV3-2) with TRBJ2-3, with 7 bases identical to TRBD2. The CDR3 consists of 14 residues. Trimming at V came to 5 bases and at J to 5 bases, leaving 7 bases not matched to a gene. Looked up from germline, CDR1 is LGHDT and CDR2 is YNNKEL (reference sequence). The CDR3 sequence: CASSLGGGEDTQYF. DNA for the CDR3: TGTGCCAGCAGCTTGGGGGGGGGAGAAGATACGCAGTATTTT.

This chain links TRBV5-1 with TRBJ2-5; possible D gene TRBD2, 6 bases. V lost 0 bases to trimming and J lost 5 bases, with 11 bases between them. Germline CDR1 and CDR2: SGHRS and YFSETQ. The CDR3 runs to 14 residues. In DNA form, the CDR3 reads TGCGCCAGCAGCTTGGGGGCAGGAGGGGAGACCCAGTACTTC. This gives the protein CASSLGAGGETQYF.

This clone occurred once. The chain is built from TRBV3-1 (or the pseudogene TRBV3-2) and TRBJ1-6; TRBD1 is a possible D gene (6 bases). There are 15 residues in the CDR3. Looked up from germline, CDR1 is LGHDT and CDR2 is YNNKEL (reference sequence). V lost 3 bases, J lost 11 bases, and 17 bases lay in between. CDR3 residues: CASSQVVGASPPLHF. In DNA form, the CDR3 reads TGTGCCAGCAGCCAGGTAGTGGGGGCAAGTCCACCCCTCCACTTT.

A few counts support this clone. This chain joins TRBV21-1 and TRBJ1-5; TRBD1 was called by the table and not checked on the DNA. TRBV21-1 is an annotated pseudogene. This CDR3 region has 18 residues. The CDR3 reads CASSKGQGKVNSNQPQHF. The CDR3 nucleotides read TGTGCCAGCAGCAAAGGCCAGGGGAAGGTAAATAGCAATCAGCCCCAGCATTTT.

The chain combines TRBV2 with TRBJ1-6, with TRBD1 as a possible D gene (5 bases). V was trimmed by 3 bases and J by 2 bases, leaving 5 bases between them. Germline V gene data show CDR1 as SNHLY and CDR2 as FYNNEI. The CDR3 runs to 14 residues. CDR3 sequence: CASSDRAYNSPLHF. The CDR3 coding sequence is TGTGCCAGCAGTGACAGGGCCTATAATTCACCCCTCCACTTT.

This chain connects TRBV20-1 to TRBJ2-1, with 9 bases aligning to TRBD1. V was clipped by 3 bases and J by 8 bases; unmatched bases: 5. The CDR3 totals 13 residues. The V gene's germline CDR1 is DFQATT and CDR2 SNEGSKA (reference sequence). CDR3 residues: CSASRTGVDEQFF. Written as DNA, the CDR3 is TGCAGTGCTAGTCGGACAGGGGTGGATGAGCAGTTCTTC.

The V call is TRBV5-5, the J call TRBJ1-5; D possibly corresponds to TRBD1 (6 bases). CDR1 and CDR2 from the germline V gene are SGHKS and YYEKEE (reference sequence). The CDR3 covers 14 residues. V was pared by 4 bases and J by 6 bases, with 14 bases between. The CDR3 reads CASSPGGGSQPQHF. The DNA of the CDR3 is TGTGCCAGCAGCCCCGGGGGGGGCTCTCAGCCCCAGCATTTT.

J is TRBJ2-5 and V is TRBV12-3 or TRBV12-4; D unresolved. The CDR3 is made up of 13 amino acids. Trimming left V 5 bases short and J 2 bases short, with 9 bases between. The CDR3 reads CASSTDGQETQYF. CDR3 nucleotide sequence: TGTGCCAGCAGTACCGACGGGCAAGAGACCCAGTACTTC.

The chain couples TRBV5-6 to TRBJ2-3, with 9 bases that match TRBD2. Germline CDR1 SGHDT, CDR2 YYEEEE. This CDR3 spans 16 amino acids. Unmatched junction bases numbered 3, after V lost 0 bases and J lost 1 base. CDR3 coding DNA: TGTGCCAGCAGCTTGGGGCTAGCGGGGCGCACAGATACGCAGTATTTT. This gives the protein CASSLGLAGRTDTQYF.

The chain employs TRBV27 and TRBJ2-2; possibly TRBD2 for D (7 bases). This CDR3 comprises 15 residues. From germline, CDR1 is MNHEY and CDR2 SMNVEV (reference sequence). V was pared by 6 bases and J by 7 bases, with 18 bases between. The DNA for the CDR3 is TGTGCCAGCAGGGGAGCAGGGGAGGGGAGCGGGGAGCTGTTTTTT. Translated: CASRGAGEGSGELFF.

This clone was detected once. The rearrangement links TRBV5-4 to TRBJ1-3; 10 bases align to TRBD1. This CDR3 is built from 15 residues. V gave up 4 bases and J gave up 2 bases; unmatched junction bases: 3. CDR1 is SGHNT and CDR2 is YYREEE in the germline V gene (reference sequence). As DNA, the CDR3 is TGTGCCAGCAGCCCGGGGACAGGGGCTGGAAACACCATATATTTT. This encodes CASSPGTGAGNTIYF.

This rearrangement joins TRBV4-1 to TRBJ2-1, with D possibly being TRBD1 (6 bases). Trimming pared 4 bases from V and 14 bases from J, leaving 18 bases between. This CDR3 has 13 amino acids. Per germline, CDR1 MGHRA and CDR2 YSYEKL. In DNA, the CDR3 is TGCGCCAGCAGCCCCCCCAGGAAACGGGACAAGTTCTTC. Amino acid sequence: CASSPPRKRDKFF.

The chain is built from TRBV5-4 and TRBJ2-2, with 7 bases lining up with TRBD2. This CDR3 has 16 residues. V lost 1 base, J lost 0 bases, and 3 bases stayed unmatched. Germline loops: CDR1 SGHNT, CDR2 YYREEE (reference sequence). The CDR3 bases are TGTGCCAGCAGCTTGCTCGCGGGAGCGAACACCGGGGAGCTGTTTTTT. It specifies CASSLLAGANTGELFF.

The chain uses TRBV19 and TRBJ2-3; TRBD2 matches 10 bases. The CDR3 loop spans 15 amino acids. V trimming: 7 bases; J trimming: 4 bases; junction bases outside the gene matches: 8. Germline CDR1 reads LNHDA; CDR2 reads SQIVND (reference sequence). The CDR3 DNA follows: TGTGCCAGTAAGGAACTAGCGGGATCTCCAGATACGCAGTATTTT. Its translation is CASKELAGSPDTQYF. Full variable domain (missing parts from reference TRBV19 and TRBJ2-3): DGGITQSPKYLFRKEGQNVTLSCEQNLNHDAMYWYRQDPGQGLRLIYYSQIVNDFQKGDIAEGYSVSREKKESFPLTVTSAQKNPTAFYLCASKELAGSPDTQYFGPGTRLTVL.

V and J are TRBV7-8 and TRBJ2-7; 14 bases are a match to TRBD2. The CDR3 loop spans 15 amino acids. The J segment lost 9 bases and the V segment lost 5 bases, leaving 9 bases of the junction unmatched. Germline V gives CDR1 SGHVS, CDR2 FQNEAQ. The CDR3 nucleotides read TGTGCCAGCAGCGAGCAGGGACTAGCGGGAGCAGTGCAGTACTTC. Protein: CASSEQGLAGAVQYF.

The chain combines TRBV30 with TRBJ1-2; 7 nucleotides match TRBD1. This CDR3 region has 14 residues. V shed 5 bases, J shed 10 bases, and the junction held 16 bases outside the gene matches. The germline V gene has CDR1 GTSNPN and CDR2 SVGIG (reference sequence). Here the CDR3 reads CAWGGDRDSGIYTF. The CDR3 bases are TGTGCCTGGGGAGGGGACCGGGACAGCGGAATCTACACCTTC.

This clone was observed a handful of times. CDR3 in DNA: TGTGCCAGCAGGTGGAGGGGCGGGAACTATGGCTACACCTTC. Protein product: CASRWRGGNYGYTF. This sequence joins TRBV2 and TRBJ1-2; TRBD1 might be the D (5 bases). The CDR3 sequence is 14 residues long. Per germline, CDR1 SNHLY and CDR2 FYNNEI. V was trimmed by 6 bases and J by 2 bases, leaving 13 bases between them.

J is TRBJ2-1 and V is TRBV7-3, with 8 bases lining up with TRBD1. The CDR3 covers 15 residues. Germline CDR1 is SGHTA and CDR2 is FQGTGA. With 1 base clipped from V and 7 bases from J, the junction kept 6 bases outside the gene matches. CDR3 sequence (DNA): TGTGCCAGCAGCTTAAGTGGACAGGGTCTGAATGAGCAGTTCTTC. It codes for CASSLSGQGLNEQFF.

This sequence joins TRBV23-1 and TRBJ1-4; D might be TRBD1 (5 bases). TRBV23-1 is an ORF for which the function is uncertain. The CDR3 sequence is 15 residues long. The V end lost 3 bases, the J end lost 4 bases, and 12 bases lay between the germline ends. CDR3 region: CASSHLGGCNEKLFF. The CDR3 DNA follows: TGCGCCAGCAGTCACTTGGGGGGTTGTAATGAAAAACTGTTTTTT.

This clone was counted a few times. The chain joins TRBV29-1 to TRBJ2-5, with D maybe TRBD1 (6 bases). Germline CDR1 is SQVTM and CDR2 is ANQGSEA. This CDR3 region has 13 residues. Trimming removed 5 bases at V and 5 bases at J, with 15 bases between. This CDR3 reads CSVSQGGKETQYF. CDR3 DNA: TGCAGCGTTTCACAGGGTGGAAAGGAGACCCAGTACTTC.

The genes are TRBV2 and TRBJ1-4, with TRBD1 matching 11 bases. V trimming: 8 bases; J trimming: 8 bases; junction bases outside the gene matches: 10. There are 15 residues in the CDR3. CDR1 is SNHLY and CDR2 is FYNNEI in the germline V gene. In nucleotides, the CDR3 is TGTGCCAGCTCGGGAAATGGACAGGGGGCAGAAAAACTGTTTTTT. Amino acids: CASSGNGQGAEKLFF.

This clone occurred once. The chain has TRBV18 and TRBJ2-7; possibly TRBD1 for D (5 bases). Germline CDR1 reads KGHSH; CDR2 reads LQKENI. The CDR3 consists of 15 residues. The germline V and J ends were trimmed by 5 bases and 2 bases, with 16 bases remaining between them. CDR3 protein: CASSARQGRPYEQYF. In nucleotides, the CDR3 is TGTGCCAGCTCAGCAAGGCAGGGAAGACCCTACGAGCAGTACTTC.

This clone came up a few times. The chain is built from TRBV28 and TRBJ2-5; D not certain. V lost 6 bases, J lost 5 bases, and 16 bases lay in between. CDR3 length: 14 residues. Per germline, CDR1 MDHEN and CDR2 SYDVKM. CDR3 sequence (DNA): TGTGCCAGCAGCCCCCAGTTGGGCGATGAGACCCAGTACTTC. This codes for CASSPQLGDETQYF.